One T cell receptor (beta chain) is described in this entry. These data originate in a study of shared clonotypes between healthy human individuals. Generated by immunoSEQ multiplex PCR, the TCRdb table keeps only in-frame clones and is missing some. The table shows nearly 1 million clones, with over 60% occurring only once. Germline V gene sequence: CDR1 GTSNPN, CDR2 SVGIG (reference sequence). The CDR3 extends over 11 amino acids. V was shortened by 3 bases and J by 6 bases, with 9 bases between the two germline ends. The specimen was memory CD4+ T cells sorted from blood. Subset in this sample: CD45RA-negative fraction. The receptor's source is a man aged 18 to 29 in good health. The chain links TRBV30 to TRBJ2-7; D is possibly TRBD2 (5 bases). CDR3 nucleotides: TGTGCCTGGAGGGACTTTGGCGAGCAGTACTTC. It is translated as CAWRDFGEQYF. The whole variable domain, remainder taken from reference TRBV30 and TRBJ2-7, is SQTIHQWPATLVQPVGSPLSLECTVEGTSNPNLYWYRQAAGRGLQLLFYSVGIGQISSEVPQNLSASRPQDRQFILSSKKLLLSDSGFYLCAWRDFGEQYFGPGTRLTVT.